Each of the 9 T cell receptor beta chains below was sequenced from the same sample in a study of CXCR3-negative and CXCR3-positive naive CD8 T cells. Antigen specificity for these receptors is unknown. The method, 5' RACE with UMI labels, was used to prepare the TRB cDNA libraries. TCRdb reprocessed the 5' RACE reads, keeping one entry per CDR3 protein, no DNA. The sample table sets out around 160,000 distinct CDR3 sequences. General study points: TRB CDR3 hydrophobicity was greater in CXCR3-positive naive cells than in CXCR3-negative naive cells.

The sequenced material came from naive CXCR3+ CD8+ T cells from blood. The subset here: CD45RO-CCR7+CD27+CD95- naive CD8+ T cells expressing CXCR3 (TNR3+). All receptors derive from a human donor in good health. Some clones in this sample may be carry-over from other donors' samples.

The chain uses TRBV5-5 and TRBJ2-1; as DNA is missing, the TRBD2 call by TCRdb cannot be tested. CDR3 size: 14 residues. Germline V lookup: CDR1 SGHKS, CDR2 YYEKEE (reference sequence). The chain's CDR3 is CASSPRGRYNEQFF.

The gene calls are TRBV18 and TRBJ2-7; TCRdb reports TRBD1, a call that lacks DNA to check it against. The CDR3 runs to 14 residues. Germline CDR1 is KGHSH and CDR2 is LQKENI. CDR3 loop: CASSPGSGGYEQYF.

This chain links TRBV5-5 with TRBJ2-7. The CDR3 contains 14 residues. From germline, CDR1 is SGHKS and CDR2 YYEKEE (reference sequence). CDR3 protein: CASSFGRSSYEQYF. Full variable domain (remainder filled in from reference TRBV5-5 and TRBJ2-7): DAGVTQSPTHLIKTRGQQVTLRCSPISGHKSVSWYQQVLGQGPQFIFQYYEKEERGRGNFPDRFSARQFPNYSSELNVNALLLGDSALYLCASSFGRSSYEQYFGPGTRLTVT.

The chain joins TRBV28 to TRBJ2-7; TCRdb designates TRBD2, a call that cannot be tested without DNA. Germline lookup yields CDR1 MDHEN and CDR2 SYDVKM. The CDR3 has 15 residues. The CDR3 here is CASSSLLAGATEQYF. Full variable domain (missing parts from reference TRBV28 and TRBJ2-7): DVKVTQSSRYLVKRTGEKVFLECVQDMDHENMFWYRQDPGLGLRLIYFSYDVKMKEKGDIPEGYSVSREKKERFSLILESASTNQTSMYLCASSSLLAGATEQYFGPGTRLTVT.

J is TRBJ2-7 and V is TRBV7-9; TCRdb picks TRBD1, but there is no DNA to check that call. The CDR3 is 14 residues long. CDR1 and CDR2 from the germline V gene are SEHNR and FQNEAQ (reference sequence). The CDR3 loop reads CASTPPDSSYEQYF.

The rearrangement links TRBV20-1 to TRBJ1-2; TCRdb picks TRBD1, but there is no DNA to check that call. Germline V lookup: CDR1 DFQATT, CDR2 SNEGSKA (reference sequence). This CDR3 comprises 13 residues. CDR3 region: CSARVTGESGYTF.

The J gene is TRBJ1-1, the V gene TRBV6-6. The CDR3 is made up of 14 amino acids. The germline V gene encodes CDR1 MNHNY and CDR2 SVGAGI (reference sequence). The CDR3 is CASSHNRGLSEAFF.

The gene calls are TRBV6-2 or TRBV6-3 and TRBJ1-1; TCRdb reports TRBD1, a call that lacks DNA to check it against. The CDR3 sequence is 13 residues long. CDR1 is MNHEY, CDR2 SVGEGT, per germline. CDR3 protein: CASGGQGRGEAFF.

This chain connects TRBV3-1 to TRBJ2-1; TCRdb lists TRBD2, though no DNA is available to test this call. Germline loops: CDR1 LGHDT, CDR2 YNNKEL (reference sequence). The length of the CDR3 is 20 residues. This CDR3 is CASSHTTSGIYLSSYNEQFF.